This TCR beta chain was sequenced during a study of human T cells and chemical hapten exposure. Each CDR3 protein is one row after TCRdb ran MiXCR on the RACE reads. Of some 96,000 distinct CDR3 sequences listed, 27% are singletons. V lost 0 bases and J 1 base, leaving 7 bases between the germline ends. Looked up from germline, CDR1 is SGHRS and CDR2 is YFSETQ. This CDR3 comprises 14 residues. The time point is: patch test 3, about 24 weeks after DPC sensitization. Documented treatment: therapeutic diphenylcyclopropenone sensitization with weekly scalp DPC. This clonotype was found once. The sequencing used whole blood, collected in connection with sensitization to the hapten diphenylcyclopropenone (DPC). The source is a man aged 40-55 years with alopecia areata. Some clones in this sample may be carry-over from other donors' samples. V gene TRBV5-1 combines with J gene TRBJ2-5; D uncertain. CDR3 in amino acids: CASSLAGFQETQYF. The CDR3 DNA reads TGCGCCAGCAGCTTGGCCGGATTCCAAGAGACCCAGTACTTC.